The 11 T cell receptor beta chains below were found in one sample sequenced in a study of blood T cell repertoires in COVID-19. The protocol was immunoSEQ multiplex PCR, while the TCRdb copy is restricted to in-frame clones and leaves out a portion. In the table there are 200,000 to 300,000 clones, more than 75% of which are singletons. The material sequenced was peripheral blood. Source of these receptors: a woman in her sixties or seventies with COVID-19, enrolled during active disease.

The rearrangement joins TRBV29-1 to TRBJ2-7; 7 positions match TRBD1. Germline values: CDR1 SQVTM, CDR2 ANQGSEA. The CDR3 runs 14 residues. The V gene end was trimmed by 6 bases and the J gene end by 4 bases; junction bases not matched to a gene: 12. The DNA of the CDR3 is TGCAGCGTCGATGTGACAGGGCCCGGATACGAGCAGTACTTC. Protein: CSVDVTGPGYEQYF.

The genes are TRBV5-1 and TRBJ1-1; D not resolved. Trimming left V 0 bases short and J 1 base short, with 4 bases between. CDR3 size: 13 residues. Per germline, CDR1 SGHRS and CDR2 YFSETQ. The CDR3 DNA follows: TGCGCCAGCAGCTTGGCAGGGAACACTGAAGCTTTCTTT. This sequence encodes CASSLAGNTEAFF.

The rearrangement joins TRBV7-2 to TRBJ1-4; tentative D call: TRBD1 (6 bases). V lost 1 base and J lost 8, with 17 bases in between. CDR3 size: 16 residues. CDR1 is SGHTA, CDR2 FQGNSA, per germline. In nucleotides, the CDR3 is TGTGCCAGCAGCTTAGGGTCGACAGGCCCGGGAGAAAAACTGTTTTTT. This gives the protein CASSLGSTGPGEKLFF.

The V and J genes are TRBV7-6 and TRBJ1-5; the D gene is possibly TRBD1 (6 bases). Between the trimmed V and J ends, which lost 3 bases and 6 bases, there was a span of 12 bases. The germline CDR1 and CDR2 sequences are SGHVS and FNYEAQ. This CDR3 is built from 14 residues. CDR3 nucleotides: TGTGCCAGCAGCTTTTCAGGGGAGGGTCAGCCCCAGCATTTT. Its translation is CASSFSGEGQPQHF.

This chain connects TRBV19 to TRBJ2-3; no definite D call. Germline CDR1 reads LNHDA; CDR2 reads SQIVND (reference sequence). CDR3 size: 14 residues. The V gene lost 3 bases and the J gene lost 0 bases, with 7 bases spanning the gap. CDR3: CASSIASSTDTQYF. CDR3 sequence (DNA): TGTGCCAGTAGTATCGCGTCTAGCACAGATACGCAGTATTTT.

The rearrangement uses TRBV6-5 and TRBJ1-5; D might be TRBD1 (6 bases). Germline V gives CDR1 MNHEY, CDR2 SVGAGI. Trimming removed 8 bases from V and 6 bases from J, with 14 bases in between. The CDR3 contains 13 residues. The CDR3: CASGRTVAQPQHF. CDR3 nucleotides: TGTGCCAGCGGTCGGACAGTGGCTCAGCCCCAGCATTTT.

The chain combines TRBV9 with TRBJ2-2; no clear D gene. Germline CDR1 and CDR2: SGDLS and YYNGEE. There are 16 residues in the CDR3. The V end was cut by 0 bases, the J end by 6 bases, with 15 bases between. The chain's CDR3 is CASSVGAASVPGELFF. DNA of the CDR3: TGTGCCAGCAGCGTAGGGGCCGCCTCAGTCCCCGGGGAGCTGTTTTTT.

This chain uses TRBV30 with TRBJ2-7, with a weak D call TRBD1 (5 bases). The CDR3 is made up of 12 amino acids. CDR1 and CDR2 (germline): GTSNPN, SVGIG (reference sequence). The V gene lost 5 bases and the J gene lost 6 bases, with 14 bases spanning the gap. The CDR3 here is CAWGRIRAEQYF. DNA for the CDR3: TGTGCCTGGGGTCGTATCAGGGCCGAGCAGTACTTC.

The chain carries TRBV10-3 and TRBJ2-2; 9 bases align to TRBD2. Germline-derived CDR1 and CDR2 are ENHRY and SYGVKD. The V gene end was trimmed by 5 bases and the J gene end by 5 bases; junction bases not matched to a gene: 6. This CDR3 contains 15 residues. The CDR3 coding sequence is TGTGCCATCAGTTCTAGCGGGACGGGTACCGGGGAGCTGTTTTTT. As protein: CAISSSGTGTGELFF.

The rearrangement uses TRBV7-9 and TRBJ1-3, with 7 bases matching TRBD1. J gave up 8 bases and V 1 base, and 8 bases lay outside the gene matches. Germline V lookup: CDR1 SEHNR, CDR2 FQNEAQ (reference sequence). This CDR3 contains 15 residues. CDR3 in amino acids: CASSLDIRDSDTIYF. The CDR3 nucleotides are TGTGCCAGCAGCTTAGACATCCGGGACAGTGACACCATATATTTT.

The rearrangement joins TRBV28 to TRBJ1-1; 8 positions match TRBD1. Per the germline V gene, CDR1 is MDHEN and CDR2 is SYDVKM. This CDR3 spans 14 amino acids. Trimming took 5 bases from V and 3 from J; bases not matched to a gene: 5. DNA for the CDR3: TGTGCCAGCAGTCCAGGGGGCAGGGACACTGAAGCTTTCTTT. This codes for CASSPGGRDTEAFF.